This is a list of T cell receptor beta chains from one sample in a study of blood T cell repertoires in COVID-19. TCRdb's table, derived via immunoSEQ multiplex PCR, lists solely in-frame clones and lacks some. The sample consists of under 200,000 clones, roughly 93% of them appearing once. The material sequenced was peripheral blood. Source of these receptors: a man between 18 and 35 years old with COVID-19, enrolled during active disease. Each CDR3 is given with its conserved first and last residue. Fields, in order: V gene, J gene, CDR3 protein.

TRBV18	TRBJ2-1	CASSPANEQFF
TRBV29-1	TRBJ2-7	CSVEGGGLIYEQYF
TRBV3-1/TRBV3-2	TRBJ2-7	CASSHKSGSYEQYF
TRBV19	TRBJ1-3	CASTMVAAGNTIYF
TRBV15	TRBJ2-7	CATSDRLYDEQYF
TRBV4-1	TRBJ2-1	CASSQGSGDEQFF
TRBV4-2	TRBJ2-1	CASSPSSGRAPEQFF
TRBV28	TRBJ2-7	CASRLPGTGVYEQYF
TRBV28	TRBJ1-2	CATSLNRNYGYTF
TRBV7-2	TRBJ1-5	CASSLAGGVGQPQHF
TRBV7-2	TRBJ2-7	CASSRRTVVYEQYF
TRBV9	TRBJ1-5	CASSAGQPYSNQPQHF
TRBV7-8	TRBJ2-3	CASTPSPGDTQYF
TRBV19	TRBJ1-5	CASSSGGAGQPQHF
TRBV9	TRBJ1-1	CASSVGDSPGNTEAFF
TRBV28	TRBJ2-3	CASSLDSYTQYF
TRBV4-2	TRBJ1-3	CASSQAGSGNTIYF
TRBV4-1	TRBJ2-1	CASSHNIAGGPAFF
TRBV9	TRBJ2-2	CASSVARQGTGELFF
TRBV9	TRBJ1-1	CASSSGQPNTEAFF
TRBV29-1	TRBJ2-1	CSVEDRGRQDSSYNEQFF
TRBV18	TRBJ2-1	CASSPQGTTPYEQFF
TRBV5-1	TRBJ2-1	CASSLGGESYNEQFF
TRBV27	TRBJ1-6	CASSLGTGDNSPLHF
TRBV7-2	TRBJ2-2	CASSLGLAGVGGELFF
TRBV5-6	TRBJ1-5	CASSLGPSPQPQHF
TRBV6-1	TRBJ2-7	CASSDSGTGLGEQYF
TRBV5-1	TRBJ2-7	CASSLDSTRSYEQYF
TRBV24-1	TRBJ2-1	CATSDNRGQSYNEQFF
TRBV4-1	TRBJ1-2	CASSQVQGDGYTF
TRBV7-2	TRBJ2-1	CASSLVASGTDEQFF
TRBV7-2	TRBJ2-7	CASSLASLSYEQYF
TRBV9	TRBJ1-3	CASGPVGGTGNTIYF
TRBV4-3	TRBJ2-1	CASSPLDRPVENEQFF
TRBV9	TRBJ2-7	CASSVSGGGRYEQYF
TRBV13	TRBJ2-3	CASSPRLAGDGTDTQYF
TRBV28	TRBJ1-5	CASSTGTVGWGNQPQHF
TRBV6-5	TRBJ1-1	CASSRQALNTEAFF
TRBV11-2	TRBJ2-7	CASSLEVAPALYEQYF
TRBV9	TRBJ2-2	CASSTGKVNTGELFF
TRBV19	TRBJ1-3	CASSPTSGNTIYF
TRBV7-8	TRBJ2-1	CASSLTSESYNEQFF
TRBV6-1	TRBJ2-1	CASSEIGVSYNEQFF
TRBV28	TRBJ1-2	CASSRRGQGGYTF
TRBV7-9	TRBJ2-7	CASSFGTGYYEQYF
TRBV9	TRBJ2-1	CASSPPGGRGIYNEQFF
TRBV4-1	TRBJ2-3	CASSQGLPITDTQYF
TRBV30	TRBJ2-1	CAWSVRRGSSYNEQFF
TRBV9	TRBJ1-6	CASSVEPGGNSPLHF
TRBV2	TRBJ2-7	CASSEARQDLDEQYF
TRBV24-1	TRBJ2-2	CATSDLGDTGELFF
TRBV5-4	TRBJ1-6	CASSAGTGHSPLHF